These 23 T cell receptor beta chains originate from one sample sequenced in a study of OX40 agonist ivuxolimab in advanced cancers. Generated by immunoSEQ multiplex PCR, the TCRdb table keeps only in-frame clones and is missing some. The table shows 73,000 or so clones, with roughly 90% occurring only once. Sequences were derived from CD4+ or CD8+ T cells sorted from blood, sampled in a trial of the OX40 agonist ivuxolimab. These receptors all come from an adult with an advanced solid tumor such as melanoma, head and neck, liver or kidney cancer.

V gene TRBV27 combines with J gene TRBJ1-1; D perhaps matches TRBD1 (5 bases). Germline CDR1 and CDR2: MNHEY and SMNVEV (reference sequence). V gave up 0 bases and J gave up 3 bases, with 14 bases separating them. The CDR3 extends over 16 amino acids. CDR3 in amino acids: CASSLSRGEAYTEAFF. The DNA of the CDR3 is TGTGCCAGCAGTTTATCGAGAGGGGAGGCGTACACTGAAGCTTTCTTT.

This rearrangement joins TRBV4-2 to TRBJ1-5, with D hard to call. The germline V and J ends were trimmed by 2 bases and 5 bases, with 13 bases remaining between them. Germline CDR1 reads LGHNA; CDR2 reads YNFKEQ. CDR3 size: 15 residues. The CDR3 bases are TGTGCCAGCAGCCAAAGGCGAGCGGAAGATCAGCCCCAGCATTTT. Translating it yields CASSQRRAEDQPQHF.

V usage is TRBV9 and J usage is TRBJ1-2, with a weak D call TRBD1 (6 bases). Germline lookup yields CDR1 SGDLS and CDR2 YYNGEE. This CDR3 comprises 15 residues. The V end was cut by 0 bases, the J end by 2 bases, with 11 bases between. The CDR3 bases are TGTGCCAGCAGCGTAGCCCCGACAGGAAACTATGGCTACACCTTC. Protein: CASSVAPTGNYGYTF.

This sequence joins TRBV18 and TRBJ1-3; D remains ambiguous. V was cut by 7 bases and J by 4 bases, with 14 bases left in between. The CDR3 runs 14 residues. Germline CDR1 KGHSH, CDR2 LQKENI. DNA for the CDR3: TGTGCCAGCTTAGCCCCGGGCCCCGGAAACACCATATATTTT. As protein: CASLAPGPGNTIYF.

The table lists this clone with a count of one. CDR3 in amino acids: CASSLDKRTEAFF. The CDR3 DNA reads as TGTGCCAGCAGTTTGGACAAAAGGACTGAAGCTTTCTTT. The rearrangement links TRBV27 to TRBJ1-1; D might be TRBD1 (5 bases). The length of the CDR3 is 13 residues. CDR1 and CDR2 (germline): MNHEY, SMNVEV (reference sequence). V dropped 3 bases and J dropped 5 bases, with 10 bases sitting between them.

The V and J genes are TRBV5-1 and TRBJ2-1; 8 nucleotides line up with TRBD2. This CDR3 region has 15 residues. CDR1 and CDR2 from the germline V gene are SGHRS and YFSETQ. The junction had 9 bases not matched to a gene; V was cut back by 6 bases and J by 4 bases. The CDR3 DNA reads TGCGCCAGCAACCTGAGCGGGGGAGAATACAATGAGCAGTTCTTC. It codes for CASNLSGGEYNEQFF.

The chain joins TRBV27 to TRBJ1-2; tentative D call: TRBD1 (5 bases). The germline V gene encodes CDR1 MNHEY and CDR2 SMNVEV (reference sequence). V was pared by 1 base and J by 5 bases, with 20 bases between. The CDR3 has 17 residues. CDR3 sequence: CASSLLPVGRRVYGYTF. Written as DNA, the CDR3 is TGTGCCAGCAGTTTATTACCCGTGGGACGGAGAGTTTATGGCTACACCTTC.

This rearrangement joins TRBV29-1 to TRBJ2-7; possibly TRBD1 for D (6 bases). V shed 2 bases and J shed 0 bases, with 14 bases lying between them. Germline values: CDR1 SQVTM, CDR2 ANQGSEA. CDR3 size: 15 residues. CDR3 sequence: CSVEIRGRLSYEQYF. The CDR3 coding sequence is TGCAGCGTTGAAATCAGGGGACGACTCTCCTACGAGCAGTACTTC.

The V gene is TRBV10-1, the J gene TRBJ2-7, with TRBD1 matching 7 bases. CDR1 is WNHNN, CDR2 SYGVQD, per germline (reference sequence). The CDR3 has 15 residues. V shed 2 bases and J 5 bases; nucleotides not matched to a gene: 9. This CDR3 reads CASSEIGGPGNEQYF. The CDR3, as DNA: TGCGCCAGCAGTGAGATAGGGGGCCCTGGAAACGAGCAGTACTTC.

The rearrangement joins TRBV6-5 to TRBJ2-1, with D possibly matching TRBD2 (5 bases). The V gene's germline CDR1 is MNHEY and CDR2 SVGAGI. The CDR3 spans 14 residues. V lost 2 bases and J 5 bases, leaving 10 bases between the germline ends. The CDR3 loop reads CASSYMERDNEQFF. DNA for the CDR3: TGTGCCAGCAGTTACATGGAGAGGGACAATGAGCAGTTCTTC.

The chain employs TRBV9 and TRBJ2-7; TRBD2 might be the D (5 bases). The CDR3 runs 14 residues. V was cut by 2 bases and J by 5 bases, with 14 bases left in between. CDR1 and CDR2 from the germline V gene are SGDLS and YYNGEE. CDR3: CASSVRETPNEQYF. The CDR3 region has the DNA TGTGCCAGCAGCGTGAGGGAAACTCCCAACGAGCAGTACTTC.

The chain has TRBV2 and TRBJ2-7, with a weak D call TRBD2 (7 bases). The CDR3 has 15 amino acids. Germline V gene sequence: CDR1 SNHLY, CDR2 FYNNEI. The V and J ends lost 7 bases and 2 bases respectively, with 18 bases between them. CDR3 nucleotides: TGTGCCAGCACCCCGGGGGGCAGCCAGACCTACGAGCAGTACTTC. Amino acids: CASTPGGSQTYEQYF.

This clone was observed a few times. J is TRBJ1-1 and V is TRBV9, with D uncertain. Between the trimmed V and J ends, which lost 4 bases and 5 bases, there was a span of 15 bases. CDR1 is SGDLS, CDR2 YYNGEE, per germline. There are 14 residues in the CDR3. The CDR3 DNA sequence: TGTGCCAGCAGCCCGGCAGGCCATCCGACTGAAGCTTTCTTT. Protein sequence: CASSPAGHPTEAFF.

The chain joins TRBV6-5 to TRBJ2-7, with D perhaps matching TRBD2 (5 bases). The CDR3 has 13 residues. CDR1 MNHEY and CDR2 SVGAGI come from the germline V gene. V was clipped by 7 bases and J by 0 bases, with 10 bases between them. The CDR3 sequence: CASKVGDSYEQYF. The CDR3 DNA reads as TGTGCCAGCAAGGTCGGGGACTCCTACGAGCAGTACTTC.

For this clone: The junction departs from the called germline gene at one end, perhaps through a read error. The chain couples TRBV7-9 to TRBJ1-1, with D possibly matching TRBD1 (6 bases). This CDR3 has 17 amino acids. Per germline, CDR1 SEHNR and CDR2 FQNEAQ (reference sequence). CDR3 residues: CASSLATTGLMNTEAFF. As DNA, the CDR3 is TGTGCCAGCAGCCTAGCGACGACAGGCCTCATGAACACTGAAGCTTTCTTT.

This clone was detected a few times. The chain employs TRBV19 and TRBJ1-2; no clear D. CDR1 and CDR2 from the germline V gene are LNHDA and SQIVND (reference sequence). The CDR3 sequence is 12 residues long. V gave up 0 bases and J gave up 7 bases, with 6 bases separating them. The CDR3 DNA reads TGTGCCAGTAGTATAGATCCTTCTGGCTACACCTTC. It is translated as CASSIDPSGYTF.

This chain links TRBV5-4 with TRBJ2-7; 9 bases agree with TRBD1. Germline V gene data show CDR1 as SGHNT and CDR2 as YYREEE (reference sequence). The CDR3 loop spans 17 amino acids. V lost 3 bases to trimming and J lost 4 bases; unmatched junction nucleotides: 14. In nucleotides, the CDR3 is TGTGCCAGCAGCTCCGGGACAGGGACCGCCGAGAAGTACGAGCAGTACTTC. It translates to CASSSGTGTAEKYEQYF.

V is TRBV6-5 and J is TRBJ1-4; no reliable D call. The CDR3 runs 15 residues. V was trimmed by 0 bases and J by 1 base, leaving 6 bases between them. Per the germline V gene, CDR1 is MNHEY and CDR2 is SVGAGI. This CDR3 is CASSYSLGTNEKLFF. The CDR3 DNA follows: TGTGCCAGCAGTTACTCGTTGGGAACTAATGAAAAACTGTTTTTT.

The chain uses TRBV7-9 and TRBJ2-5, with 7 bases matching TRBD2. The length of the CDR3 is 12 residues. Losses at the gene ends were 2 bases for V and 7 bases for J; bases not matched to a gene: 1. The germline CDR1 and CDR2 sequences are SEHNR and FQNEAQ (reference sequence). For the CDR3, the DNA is TGTGCCAGCAGCTTACCGGGGGGGACCCAGTACTTC. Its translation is CASSLPGGTQYF.

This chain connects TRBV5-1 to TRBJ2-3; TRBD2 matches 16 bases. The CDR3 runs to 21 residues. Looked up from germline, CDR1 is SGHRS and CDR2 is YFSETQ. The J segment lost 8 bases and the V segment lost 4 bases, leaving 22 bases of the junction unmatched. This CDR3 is CASSLPLGLAGGPPGQGTQYF. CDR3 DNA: TGCGCCAGCAGCCTGCCCCTGGGACTAGCGGGGGGGCCTCCGGGTCAGGGTACGCAGTATTTT. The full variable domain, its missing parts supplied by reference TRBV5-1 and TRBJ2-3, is KAGVTQTPRYLIKTRGQQVTLSCSPISGHRSVSWYQQTPGQGLQFLFEYFSETQRNKGNFPGRFSGRQFSNSRSEMNVSTLELGDSALYLCASSLPLGLAGGPPGQGTQYFGPGTRLTVL.

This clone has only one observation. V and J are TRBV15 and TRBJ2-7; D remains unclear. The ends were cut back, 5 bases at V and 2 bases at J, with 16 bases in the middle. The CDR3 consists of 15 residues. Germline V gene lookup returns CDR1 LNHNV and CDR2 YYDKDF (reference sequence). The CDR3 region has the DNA TGTGCCACCAGCCCGAGTGGCATGACCCCCTACGAGCAGTACTTC. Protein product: CATSPSGMTPYEQYF.

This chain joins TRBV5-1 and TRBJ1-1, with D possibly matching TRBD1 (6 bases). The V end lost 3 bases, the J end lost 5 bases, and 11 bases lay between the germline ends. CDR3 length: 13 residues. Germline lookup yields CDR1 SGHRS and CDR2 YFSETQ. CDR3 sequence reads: CASSWGHGTEAFF. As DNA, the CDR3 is TGCGCCAGCAGCTGGGGACATGGGACTGAAGCTTTCTTT.

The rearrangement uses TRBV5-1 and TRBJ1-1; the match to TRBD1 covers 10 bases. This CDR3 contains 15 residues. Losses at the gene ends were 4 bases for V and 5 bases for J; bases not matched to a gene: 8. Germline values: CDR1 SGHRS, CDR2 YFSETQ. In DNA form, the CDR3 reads TGCGCCAGCAGCACAGAGACAGGGGGCAGGACTGAAGCTTTCTTT. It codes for CASSTETGGRTEAFF.